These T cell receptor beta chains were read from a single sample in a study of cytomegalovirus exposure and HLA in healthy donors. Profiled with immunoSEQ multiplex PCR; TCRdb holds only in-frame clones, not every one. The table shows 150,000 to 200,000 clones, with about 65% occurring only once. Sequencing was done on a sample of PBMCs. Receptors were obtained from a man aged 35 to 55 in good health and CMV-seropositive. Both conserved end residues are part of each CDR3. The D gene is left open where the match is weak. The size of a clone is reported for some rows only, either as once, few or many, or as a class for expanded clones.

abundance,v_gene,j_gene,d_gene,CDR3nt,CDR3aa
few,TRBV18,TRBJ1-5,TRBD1,TGTGCCAGCACACCCGGGACAGGGGACTTTCAGCCCCAGCATTTT,CASTPGTGDFQPQHF
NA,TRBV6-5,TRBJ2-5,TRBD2,TGTGCCAGCAGCCTAACGGGGAGGGCGCAAGAGACCCAGTACTTC,CASSLTGRAQETQYF
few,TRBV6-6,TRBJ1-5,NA,TGTGCCAGCAAGGCAGGGGCTAGCAATCAGCCCCAGCATTTT,CASKAGASNQPQHF
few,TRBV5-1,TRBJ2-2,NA,TGCGCCAGCAGCTTGCAGTCGAAGACCGGGGAGCTGTTTTTT,CASSLQSKTGELFF
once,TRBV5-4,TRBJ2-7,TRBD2,TGTGCCAGCAGCTCGAATGGGGGGGGACCCTACGAGCAGTACTTC,CASSSNGGGPYEQYF
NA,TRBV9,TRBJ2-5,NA,TGTGCCAGCAGCGTAGACCTAGTACGAGAGACCCAGTACTTC,CASSVDLVRETQYF
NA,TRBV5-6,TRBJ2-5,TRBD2,TGTGCCAGCACCCCCTGGGCTAGCGGGGTCCGATGGTACTTC,CASTPWASGVRWYF
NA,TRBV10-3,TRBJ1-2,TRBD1,TGTGCCATCAGTGAGTCGGCAGGGGGGATTGGAGGCTACACCTTC,CAISESAGGIGGYTF
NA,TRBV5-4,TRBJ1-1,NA,TGTGCCAGCAGCTTAACCCCGGGGGATGAAGCTTTCTTT,CASSLTPGDEAFF
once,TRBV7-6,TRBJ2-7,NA,TGTGCCAGCAGCTTAGTGGTGAGCTACGAGCAGTACTTC,CASSLVVSYEQYF
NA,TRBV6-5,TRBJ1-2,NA,TGTGCCAGCAGCGCCGACACGTACTATGGCTACACCTTC,CASSADTYYGYTF
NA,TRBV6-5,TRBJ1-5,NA,TGTGCCAGCAGTTCCAGGACACGTGGTCAGCCCCAGCATTTT,CASSSRTRGQPQHF
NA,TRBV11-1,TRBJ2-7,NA,TGTGCCAGCAGCGCAGAGGACTACGAGCAGTACTTC,CASSAEDYEQYF
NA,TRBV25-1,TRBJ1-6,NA,TGTGCCAGCAGTGAATTGAGGGGGATCTATAATTCACCCCTCCACTTT,CASSELRGIYNSPLHF
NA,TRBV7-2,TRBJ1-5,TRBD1,TGTGCCAGCAGCTTAGATGGGACAGGGAGCAATCAGCCCCAGCATTTT,CASSLDGTGSNQPQHF
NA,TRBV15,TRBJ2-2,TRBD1,TGTGCCACCAGCAGAGTGGGGACAGGGGGCACCGGGGAGCTGTTTTTT,CATSRVGTGGTGELFF
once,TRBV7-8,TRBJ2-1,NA,TGTGCCAGCAGCTTCGCTAGGGCAGGACAATACAATGAGCAGTTCTTC,CASSFARAGQYNEQFF
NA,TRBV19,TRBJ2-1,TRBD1,TGTGCCAGTACCACGGACAGGGCGTCCTACAATGAGCAGTTCTTC,CASTTDRASYNEQFF
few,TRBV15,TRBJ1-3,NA,TGTGCCACCAGCAGAGAGTTAACTGGAAACACCATATATTTT,CATSRELTGNTIYF
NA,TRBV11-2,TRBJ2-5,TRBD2,TGTGCCAGCAGCTCGCCGTTAAGCGGGGAAGAGACCCAGTACTTC,CASSSPLSGEETQYF
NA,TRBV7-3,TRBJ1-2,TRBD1,TGTGCCGGCAGCTTAACGGGACAGGGTACCTATGGCTACACCTTC,CAGSLTGQGTYGYTF
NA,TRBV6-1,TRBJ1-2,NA,TGTGCCAGCGGGCCAGCCTACTATGGCTACACCTTC,CASGPAYYGYTF
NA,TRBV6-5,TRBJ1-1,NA,TGTGCCAGCAGTTACTCGAGTACGAACACTGAAGCTTTCTTT,CASSYSSTNTEAFF
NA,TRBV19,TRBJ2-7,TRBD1,TGTGCCAGTAGTATGAACAGGGGATACGAGCAGTACTTC,CASSMNRGYEQYF
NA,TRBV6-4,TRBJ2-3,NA,TGTGCCAGCAGTGGAGAGATGGGCACAGATACGCAGTATTTT,CASSGEMGTDTQYF
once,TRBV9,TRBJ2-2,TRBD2,TGTGCCAGCAGCGTAGCAGCGGGGGGCACCACCCTCTCGAACACCGGGGAGCTGTTTTTT,CASSVAAGGTTLSNTGELFF
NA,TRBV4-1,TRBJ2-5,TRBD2,TGCGCCAGCAGCCAAGGAATGGGCGGGGGCCAAGAGACCCAGTACTTC,CASSQGMGGGQETQYF
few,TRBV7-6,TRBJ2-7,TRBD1,TGTGCCAGCAGCTTGGGGCAGGGGGCCTACGAGCAGTACTTC,CASSLGQGAYEQYF
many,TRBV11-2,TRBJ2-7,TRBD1,TGTGCCAGCAGTCGCCTCTCCCAGGGGGCGCGGGAGCAGTACTTC,CASSRLSQGAREQYF
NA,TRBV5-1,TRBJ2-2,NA,TGCGCCAGCAGCTTGGTTGCAGGGTTGACCGGGGAGCTGTTTTTT,CASSLVAGLTGELFF
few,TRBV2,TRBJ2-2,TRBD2,TGTGCCAGCAACCCCGGGAGGCGGGGCTTCGGGGAGCTGTTTTTT,CASNPGRRGFGELFF
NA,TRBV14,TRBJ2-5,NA,TGTGCCAGCAGCCACACAGGGTGGCGGGAGACCCAGTACTTC,CASSHTGWRETQYF
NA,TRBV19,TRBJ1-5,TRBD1,TGTGCCAGCAGGGACAGGGGGCCCGATCAGCCCCAGCATTTT,CASRDRGPDQPQHF
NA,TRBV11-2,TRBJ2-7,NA,TGTGCCAGCAGCCAGGGCCCTACCTCCGCCTACGAGCAGTACTTC,CASSQGPTSAYEQYF
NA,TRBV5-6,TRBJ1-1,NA,TGTGCCAGCAGCTTGGAGGATGGGGGGTTAAGCACTGAAGCTTTCTTT,CASSLEDGGLSTEAFF
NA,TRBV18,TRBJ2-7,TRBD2,TGTGCCAGCTCCGAGTTAGCGGGGGGCTCCTACGAGCAGTACTTC,CASSELAGGSYEQYF
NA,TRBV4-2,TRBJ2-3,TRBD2,TGTGCCAGCAGCCGAGGGACTAGCGGGGGGTTAGATACGCAGTATTTT,CASSRGTSGGLDTQYF
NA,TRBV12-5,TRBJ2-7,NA,TGTGCTAGTGGTTTGGACAGCTTATCCTACGAGCAGTACTTC,CASGLDSLSYEQYF
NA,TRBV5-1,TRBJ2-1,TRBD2,TGCGCCAGCAGCCACCGTGCGGGGGGGCCAAGCTATGAGCAGTTCTTC,CASSHRAGGPSYEQFF
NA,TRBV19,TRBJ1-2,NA,TGTGCCAGTAGTATCTCGGGGGAGGATGGCTACACCTTC,CASSISGEDGYTF
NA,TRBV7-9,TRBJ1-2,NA,TGTGCCAGCCGGGGAACGGATGGCTACACCTTC,CASRGTDGYTF
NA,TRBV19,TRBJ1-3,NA,TGTGCCAGTAGTCCAGACTCTGGAAACACCATATATTTT,CASSPDSGNTIYF
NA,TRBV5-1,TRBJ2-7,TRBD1,TGCGCCAGCAGCTTGGCCGCAGGGGGCGGTGAGCAGTACTTC,CASSLAAGGGEQYF
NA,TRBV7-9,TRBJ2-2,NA,TGTGCCAGCAGCTCCAGGGTGGTCGGGGAGCTGTTTTTT,CASSSRVVGELFF
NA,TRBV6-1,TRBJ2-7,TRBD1,TGTGCCAGCAGGTGGACAGGGTCCCAGCAGTACTTC,CASRWTGSQQYF
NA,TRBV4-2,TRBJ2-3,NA,TGTGCCAGCAGCCAGGACAGCGGTAGGCAGTATTTT,CASSQDSGRQYF
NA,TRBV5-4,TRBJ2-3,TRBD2,TGTGCCAGCAGCCCCCCCGGGGGGGATACGCAGTATTTT,CASSPPGGDTQYF
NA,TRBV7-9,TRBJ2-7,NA,TGTTCCAGCAGCCCCCGGACAGCCGAGCAGTACTTC,CSSSPRTAEQYF
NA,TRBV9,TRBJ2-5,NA,TGTGCCAGCAGCAACGGGATGTACCAAGAGACCCAGTACTTC,CASSNGMYQETQYF
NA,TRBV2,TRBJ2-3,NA,TGTGCCAGCAGTGTCGGGAGTTGGAGCACAGATACGCAGTATTTT,CASSVGSWSTDTQYF
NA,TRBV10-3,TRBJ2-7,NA,TGTGCCATCAGACCCGTCGGGTCATCCTACGAGCAGTACTTC,CAIRPVGSSYEQYF
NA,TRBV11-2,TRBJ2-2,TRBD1,TGTGCCAGCAGCTTAGGGACAGGGGGCACCGGGGAGCTGTTTTTT,CASSLGTGGTGELFF
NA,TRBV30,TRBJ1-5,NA,TGTGCCTGGAGTCTCAGGGTTCAGCCCCAGCATTTT,CAWSLRVQPQHF
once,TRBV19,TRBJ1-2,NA,TGTGCCAGTAGTACCTCCCGGGGGTTCGATGGCTACACCTTC,CASSTSRGFDGYTF
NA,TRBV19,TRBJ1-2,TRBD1,TGTGCCAGTAGTATACGGGGCCGGGACAGGGGAGACTATGGCTACACCTTC,CASSIRGRDRGDYGYTF